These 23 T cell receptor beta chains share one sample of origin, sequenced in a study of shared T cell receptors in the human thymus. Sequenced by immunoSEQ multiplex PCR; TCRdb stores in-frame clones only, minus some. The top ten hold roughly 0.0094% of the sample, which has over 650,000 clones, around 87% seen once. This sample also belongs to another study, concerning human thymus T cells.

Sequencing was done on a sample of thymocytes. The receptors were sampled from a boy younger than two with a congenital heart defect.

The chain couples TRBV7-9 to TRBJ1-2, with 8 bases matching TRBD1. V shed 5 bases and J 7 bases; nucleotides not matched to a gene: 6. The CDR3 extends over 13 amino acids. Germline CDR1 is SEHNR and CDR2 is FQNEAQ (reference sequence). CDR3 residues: CASSLQGVRGYTF. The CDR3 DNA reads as TGTGCCAGCAGCCTACAGGGGGTTCGTGGCTACACCTTC.

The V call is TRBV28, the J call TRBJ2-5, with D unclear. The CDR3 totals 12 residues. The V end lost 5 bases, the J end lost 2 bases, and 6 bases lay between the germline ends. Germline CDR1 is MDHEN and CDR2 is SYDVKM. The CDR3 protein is CASSLIQETQYF. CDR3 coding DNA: TGTGCCAGCAGTCTAATACAAGAGACCCAGTACTTC.

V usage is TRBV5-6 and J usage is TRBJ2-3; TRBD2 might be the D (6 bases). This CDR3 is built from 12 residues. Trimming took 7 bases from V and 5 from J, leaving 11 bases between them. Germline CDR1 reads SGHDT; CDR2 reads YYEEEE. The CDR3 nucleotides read TGTGCCAGCCACAAGCGGGTAGATACGCAGTATTTT. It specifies CASHKRVDTQYF.

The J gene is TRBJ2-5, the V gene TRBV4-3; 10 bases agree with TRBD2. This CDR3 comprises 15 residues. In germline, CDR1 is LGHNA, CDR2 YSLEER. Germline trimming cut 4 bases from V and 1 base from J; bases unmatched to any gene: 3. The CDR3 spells CASSRTSGIQETQYF. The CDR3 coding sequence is TGCGCCAGCAGCCGGACTAGCGGTATCCAAGAGACCCAGTACTTC.

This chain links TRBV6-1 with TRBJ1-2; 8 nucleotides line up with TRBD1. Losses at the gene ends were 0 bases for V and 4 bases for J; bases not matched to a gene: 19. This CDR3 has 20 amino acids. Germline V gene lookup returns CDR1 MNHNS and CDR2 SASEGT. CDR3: CASSEAPNRTGLVRCYGYTF. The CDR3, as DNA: TGTGCCAGCAGTGAAGCTCCTAACAGGACAGGGTTGGTAAGGTGCTATGGCTACACCTTC.

CDR3 sequence: CASSQTRGEKGLSGNTIYF. The CDR3 nucleotides are TGCGCCAGCAGCCAAACCCGGGGGGAAAAGGGTTTGTCTGGAAACACCATATATTTT. The genes are TRBV4-3 and TRBJ1-3; D possibly corresponds to TRBD1 (5 bases). Germline V CDR1 and CDR2: LGHNA, YSLEER. The CDR3 totals 19 residues. The germline V and J ends were trimmed by 2 bases and 1 base, with 21 bases remaining between them.

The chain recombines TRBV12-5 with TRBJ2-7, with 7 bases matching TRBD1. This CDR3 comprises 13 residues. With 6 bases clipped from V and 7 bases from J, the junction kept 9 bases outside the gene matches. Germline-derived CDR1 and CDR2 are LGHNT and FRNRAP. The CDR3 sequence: CASGLDRVREQYF. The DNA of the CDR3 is TGTGCTAGTGGGCTCGACAGGGTCCGGGAGCAGTACTTC.

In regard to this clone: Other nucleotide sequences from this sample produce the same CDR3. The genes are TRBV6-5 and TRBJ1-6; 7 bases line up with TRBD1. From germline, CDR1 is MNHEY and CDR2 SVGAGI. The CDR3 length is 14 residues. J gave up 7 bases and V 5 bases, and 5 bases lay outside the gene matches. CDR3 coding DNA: TGTGCCAGCAGTGAGACAGGGCGGAATTCACCCCTCCACTTT. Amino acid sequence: CASSETGRNSPLHF.

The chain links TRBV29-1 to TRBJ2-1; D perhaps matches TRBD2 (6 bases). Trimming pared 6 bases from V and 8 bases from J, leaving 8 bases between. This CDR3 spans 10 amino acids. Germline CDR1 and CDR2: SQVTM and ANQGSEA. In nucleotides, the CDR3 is TGCAGCGTGGGGGGTTATGAGCAGTTCTTC. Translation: CSVGGYEQFF.

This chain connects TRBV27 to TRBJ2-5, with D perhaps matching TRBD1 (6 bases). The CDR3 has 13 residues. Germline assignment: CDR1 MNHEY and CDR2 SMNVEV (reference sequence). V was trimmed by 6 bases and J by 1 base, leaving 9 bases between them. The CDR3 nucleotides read TGTGCCAGCAGGACAGGTAGCCAAGAGACCCAGTACTTC. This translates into CASRTGSQETQYF.

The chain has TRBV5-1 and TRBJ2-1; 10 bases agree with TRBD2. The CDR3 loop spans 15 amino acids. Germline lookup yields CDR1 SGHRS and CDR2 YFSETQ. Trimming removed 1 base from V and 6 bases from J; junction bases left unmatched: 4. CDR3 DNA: TGCGCCAGCAGCTTGAGGCTAGCGGGAGCCAATGAGCAGTTCTTC. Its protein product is CASSLRLAGANEQFF.

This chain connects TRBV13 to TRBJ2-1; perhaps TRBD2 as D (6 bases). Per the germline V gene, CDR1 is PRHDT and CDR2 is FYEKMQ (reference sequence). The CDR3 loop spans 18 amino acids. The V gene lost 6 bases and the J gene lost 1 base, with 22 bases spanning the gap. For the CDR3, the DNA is TGTGCCAGCAGACACGGGCTGGGGAAGACTAGTTCCTACAATGAGCAGTTCTTC. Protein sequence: CASRHGLGKTSSYNEQFF.

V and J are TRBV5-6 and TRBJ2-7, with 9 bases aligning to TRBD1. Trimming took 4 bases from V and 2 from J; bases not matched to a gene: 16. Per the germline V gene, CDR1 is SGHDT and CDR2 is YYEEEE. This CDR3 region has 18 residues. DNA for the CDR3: TGTGCCAGCAGCCAACTCCTAGTCGTGGGACAGGGTCCCTACGAGCAGTACTTC. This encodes CASSQLLVVGQGPYEQYF.

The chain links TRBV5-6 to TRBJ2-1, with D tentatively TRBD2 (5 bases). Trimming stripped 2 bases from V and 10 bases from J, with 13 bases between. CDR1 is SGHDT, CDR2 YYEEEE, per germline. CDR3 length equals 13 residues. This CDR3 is CASSFGVTAEQFF. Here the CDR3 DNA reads TGTGCCAGCAGCTTCGGGGTTACGGCCGAGCAGTTCTTC.

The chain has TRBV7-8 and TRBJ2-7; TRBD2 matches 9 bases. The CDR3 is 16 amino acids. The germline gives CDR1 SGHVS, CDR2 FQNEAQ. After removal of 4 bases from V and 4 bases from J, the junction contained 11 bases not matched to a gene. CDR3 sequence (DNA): TGTGCCAGCAGCTCGGGTCAGCCGGGACTAGCTTACGAGCAGTACTTC. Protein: CASSSGQPGLAYEQYF.

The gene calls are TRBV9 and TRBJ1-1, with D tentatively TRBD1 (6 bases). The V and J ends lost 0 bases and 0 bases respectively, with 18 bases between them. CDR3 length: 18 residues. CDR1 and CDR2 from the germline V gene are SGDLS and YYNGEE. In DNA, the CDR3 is TGTGCCAGCAGCGTAGCGGATCTACTGACAGGCATGAACACTGAAGCTTTCTTT. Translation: CASSVADLLTGMNTEAFF.

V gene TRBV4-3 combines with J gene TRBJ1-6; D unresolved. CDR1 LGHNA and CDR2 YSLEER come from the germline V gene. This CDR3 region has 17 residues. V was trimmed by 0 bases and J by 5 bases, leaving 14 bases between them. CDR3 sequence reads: CASSQDRSQEDNSPLHF. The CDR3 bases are TGCGCCAGCAGCCAAGATCGGAGTCAGGAGGATAATTCACCCCTCCACTTT.

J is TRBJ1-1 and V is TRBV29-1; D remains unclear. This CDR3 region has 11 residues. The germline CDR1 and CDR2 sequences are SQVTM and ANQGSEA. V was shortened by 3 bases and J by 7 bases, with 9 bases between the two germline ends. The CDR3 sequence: CSVDLAGEAFF. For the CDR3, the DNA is TGCAGCGTTGATCTTGCGGGTGAAGCTTTCTTT.

Written as DNA, the CDR3 is TGTGCCATCAGAAGGGCTAGCGCTGACAATGAGCAGTTCTTC. Its protein is CAIRRASADNEQFF. The chain uses TRBV10-3 and TRBJ2-1, with D perhaps matching TRBD2 (6 bases). Trimming shortened V by 6 bases and J by 5 bases, and 14 bases separated the two germline ends. There are 14 residues in the CDR3. CDR1 and CDR2 from the germline V gene are ENHRY and SYGVKD.

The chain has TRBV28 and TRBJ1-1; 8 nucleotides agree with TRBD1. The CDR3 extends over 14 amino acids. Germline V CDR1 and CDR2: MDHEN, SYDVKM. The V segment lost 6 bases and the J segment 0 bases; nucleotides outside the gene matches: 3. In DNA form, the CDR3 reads TGTGCCAGCAGCCCGGGACAGGTGAACACTGAAGCTTTCTTT. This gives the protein CASSPGQVNTEAFF.

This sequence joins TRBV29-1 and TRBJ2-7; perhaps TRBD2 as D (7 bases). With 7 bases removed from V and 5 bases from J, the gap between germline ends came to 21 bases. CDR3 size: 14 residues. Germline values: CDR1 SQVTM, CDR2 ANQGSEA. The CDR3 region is CSAGRGQGGNEQYF. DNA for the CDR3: TGCAGCGCTGGGCGGGGGCAGGGTGGTAACGAGCAGTACTTC.

The CDR3 DNA reads as TGCAGCGTGGACGATACAGGGTTGAACACTGAAGCTTTCTTT. It encodes CSVDDTGLNTEAFF. V is TRBV29-1 and J is TRBJ1-1, with D tentatively TRBD1 (6 bases). The V gene lost 6 bases and the J gene lost 0 bases, with 14 bases spanning the gap. This CDR3 has 14 amino acids. Per germline, CDR1 SQVTM and CDR2 ANQGSEA.

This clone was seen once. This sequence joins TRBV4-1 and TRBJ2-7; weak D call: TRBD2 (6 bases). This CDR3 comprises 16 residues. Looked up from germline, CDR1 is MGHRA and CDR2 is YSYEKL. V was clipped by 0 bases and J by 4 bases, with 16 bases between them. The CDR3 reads CASSQDRPEGGYEQYF. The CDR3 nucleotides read TGCGCCAGCAGCCAAGACCGTCCGGAGGGCGGTTACGAGCAGTACTTC.